This T cell receptor beta chain was obtained from a study of a mutant IDH1 vaccine in newly diagnosed glioma. Study details: The initiation of vaccination occurred 4-6 weeks after radiotherapy alone, or with temozolomide cycles.

Only one count was recorded for this clone. Its antigen remains unidentified. Stated time point: week 11, during vaccination. Vaccinated patients received 300 ug of mutant IDH1 20-mer peptide per dose, with topical imiquimod. Each tumor in the donors was a new WHO grade 3 or 4 astrocytoma, IDH1-mutant and ATRX-lost. Germline V gene sequence: CDR1 SGHTA, CDR2 FQGNSA. The CDR3 sequence is 14 residues long. V gave up 1 base and J gave up 3 bases, with 9 bases separating them. The data were produced by immunoSEQ multiplex PCR, yet TCRdb's version contains in-frame clones alone and is incomplete. The profile shows under 65,000 clones, about 80% of them singletons.

The input for sequencing was PBMCs, taken from a glioma patient whose treatment included an IDH1 peptide vaccine. The chain is built from TRBV7-2 and TRBJ2-5; D might be TRBD1 (5 bases). The source of this sequence is a man aged 50 to 59 with glioma. CDR3 nucleotides: TGTGCCAGCAGCTTAGATCAGGGCAAAGAGACCCAGTACTTC. It codes for CASSLDQGKETQYF.